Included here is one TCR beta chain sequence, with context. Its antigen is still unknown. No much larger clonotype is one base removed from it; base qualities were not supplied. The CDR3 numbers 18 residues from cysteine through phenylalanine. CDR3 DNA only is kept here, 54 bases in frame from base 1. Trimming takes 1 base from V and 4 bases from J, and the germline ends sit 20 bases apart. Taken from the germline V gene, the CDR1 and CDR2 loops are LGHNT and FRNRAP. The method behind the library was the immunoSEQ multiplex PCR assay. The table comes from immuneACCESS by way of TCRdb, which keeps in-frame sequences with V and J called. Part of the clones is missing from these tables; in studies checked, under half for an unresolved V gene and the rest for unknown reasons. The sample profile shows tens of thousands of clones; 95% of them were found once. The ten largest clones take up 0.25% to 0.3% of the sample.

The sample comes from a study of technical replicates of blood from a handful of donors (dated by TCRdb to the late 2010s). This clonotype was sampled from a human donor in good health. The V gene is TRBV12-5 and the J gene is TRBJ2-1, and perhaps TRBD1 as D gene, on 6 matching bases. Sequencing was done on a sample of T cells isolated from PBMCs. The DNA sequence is TGTGCTAGTGGTTTGGCACTCCTTCTCGGGACAAATTACAATGAGCAGTTCTTC. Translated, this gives CASGLALLLGTNYNEQFF.